The present TCR beta chain was sequenced within a study of control samples from healthy donors and cancer patients. Trimming took 4 bases from V and 3 from J, leaving 13 bases between them. The CDR3 is 14 residues long. Germline assignment: CDR1 SEHNR and CDR2 FQNEAQ (reference sequence). The table came from immunoSEQ multiplex PCR; TCRdb's copy has only in-frame clones and leaves some out. The top ten hold 4.9% of the sample, which has some 160,000 clones, around 90% seen once. The source material was blood. This receptor was obtained from a man aged 25 to 45 in good health. The chain couples TRBV7-9 to TRBJ2-7; a possible D gene is TRBD2 (5 bases). CDR3 protein: CASSSNSRDYEQYF. The CDR3, as DNA: TGTGCCAGCAGCTCCAATAGCCGGGACTACGAGCAGTACTTC.